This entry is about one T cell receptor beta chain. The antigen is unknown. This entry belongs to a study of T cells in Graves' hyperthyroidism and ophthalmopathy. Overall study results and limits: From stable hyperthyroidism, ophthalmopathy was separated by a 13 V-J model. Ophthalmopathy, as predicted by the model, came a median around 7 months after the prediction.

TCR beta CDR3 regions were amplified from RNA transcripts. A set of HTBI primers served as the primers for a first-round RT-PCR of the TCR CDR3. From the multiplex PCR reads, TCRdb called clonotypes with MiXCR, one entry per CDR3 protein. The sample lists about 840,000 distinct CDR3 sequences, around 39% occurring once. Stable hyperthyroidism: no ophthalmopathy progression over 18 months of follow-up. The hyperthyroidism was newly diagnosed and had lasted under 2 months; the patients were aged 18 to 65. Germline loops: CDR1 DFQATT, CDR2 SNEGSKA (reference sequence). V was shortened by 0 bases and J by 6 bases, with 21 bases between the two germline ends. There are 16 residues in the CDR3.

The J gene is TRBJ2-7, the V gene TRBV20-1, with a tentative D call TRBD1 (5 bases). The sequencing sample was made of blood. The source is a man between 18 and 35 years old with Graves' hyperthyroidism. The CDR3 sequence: CSARDFFGPLRGEQYF. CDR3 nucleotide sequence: TGCAGTGCTAGAGATTTTTTTGGGCCCCTAAGGGGCGAGCAGTACTTC.